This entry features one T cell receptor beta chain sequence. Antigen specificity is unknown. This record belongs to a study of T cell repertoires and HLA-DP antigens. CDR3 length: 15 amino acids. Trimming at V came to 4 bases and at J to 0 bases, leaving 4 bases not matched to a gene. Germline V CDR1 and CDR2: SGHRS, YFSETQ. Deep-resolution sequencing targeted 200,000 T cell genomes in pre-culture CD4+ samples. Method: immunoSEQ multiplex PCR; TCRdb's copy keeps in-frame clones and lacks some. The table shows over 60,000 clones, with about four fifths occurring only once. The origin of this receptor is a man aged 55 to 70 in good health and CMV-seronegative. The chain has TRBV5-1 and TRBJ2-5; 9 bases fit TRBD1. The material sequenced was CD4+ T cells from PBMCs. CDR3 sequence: CASSLGTGNQETQYF. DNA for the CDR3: TGCGCCAGCAGCCTAGGGACAGGGAACCAAGAGACCCAGTACTTC.